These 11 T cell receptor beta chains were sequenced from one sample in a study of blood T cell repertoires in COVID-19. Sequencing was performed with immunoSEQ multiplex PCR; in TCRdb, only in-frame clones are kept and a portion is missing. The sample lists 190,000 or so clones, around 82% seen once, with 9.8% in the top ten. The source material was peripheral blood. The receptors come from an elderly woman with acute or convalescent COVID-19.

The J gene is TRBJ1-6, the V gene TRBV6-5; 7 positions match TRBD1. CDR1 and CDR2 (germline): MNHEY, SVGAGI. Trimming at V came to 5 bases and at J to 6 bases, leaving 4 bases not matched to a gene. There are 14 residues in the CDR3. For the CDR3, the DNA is TGTGCCAGCAGTCACGACAGGGTTAATTCACCCCTCCACTTT. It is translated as CASSHDRVNSPLHF.

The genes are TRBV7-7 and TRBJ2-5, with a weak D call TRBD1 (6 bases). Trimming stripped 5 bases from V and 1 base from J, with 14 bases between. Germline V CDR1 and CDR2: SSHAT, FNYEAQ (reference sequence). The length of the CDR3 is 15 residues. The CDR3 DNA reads TGTGCCAGCAGCAGGACAGCCCTCGGCCAAGAGACCCAGTACTTC. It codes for CASSRTALGQETQYF.

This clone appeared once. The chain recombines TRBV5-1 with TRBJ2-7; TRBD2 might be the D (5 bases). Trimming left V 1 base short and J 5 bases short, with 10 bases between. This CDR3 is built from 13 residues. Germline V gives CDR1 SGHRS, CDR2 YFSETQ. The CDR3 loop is CASSLTGNHEQYF. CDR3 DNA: TGCGCCAGCAGCTTGACCGGGAACCACGAGCAGTACTTC.

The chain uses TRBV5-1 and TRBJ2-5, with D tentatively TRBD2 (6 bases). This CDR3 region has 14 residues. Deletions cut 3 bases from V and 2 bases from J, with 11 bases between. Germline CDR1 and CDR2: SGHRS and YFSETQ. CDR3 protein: CASSSTGGQETQYF. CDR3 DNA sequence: TGCGCCAGCAGCTCTACCGGGGGACAAGAGACCCAGTACTTC.

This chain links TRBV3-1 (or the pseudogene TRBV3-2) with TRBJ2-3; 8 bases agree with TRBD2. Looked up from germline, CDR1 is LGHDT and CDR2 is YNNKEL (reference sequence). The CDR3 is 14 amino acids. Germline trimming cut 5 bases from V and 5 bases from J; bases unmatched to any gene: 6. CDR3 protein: CASSTRLALDTQYF. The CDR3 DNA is TGTGCCAGCAGCACCCGACTAGCGTTAGATACGCAGTATTTT.

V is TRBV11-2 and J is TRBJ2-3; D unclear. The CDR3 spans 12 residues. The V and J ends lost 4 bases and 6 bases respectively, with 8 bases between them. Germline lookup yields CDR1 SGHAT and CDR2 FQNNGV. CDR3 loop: CASSSPPDTQYF. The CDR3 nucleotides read TGTGCCAGCAGCTCCCCCCCGGATACGCAGTATTTT.

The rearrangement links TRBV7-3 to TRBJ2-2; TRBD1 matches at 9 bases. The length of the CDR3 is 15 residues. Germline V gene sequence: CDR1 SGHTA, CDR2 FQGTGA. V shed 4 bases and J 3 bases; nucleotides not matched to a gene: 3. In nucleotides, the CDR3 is TGTGCCAGCAGCTCGACAGGGGGGCACACCGGGGAGCTGTTTTTT. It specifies CASSSTGGHTGELFF.

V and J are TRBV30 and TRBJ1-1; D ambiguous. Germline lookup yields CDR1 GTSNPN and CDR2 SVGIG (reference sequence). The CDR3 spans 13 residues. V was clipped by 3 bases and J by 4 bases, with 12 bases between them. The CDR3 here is CAWRRSGGTEAFF. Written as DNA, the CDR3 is TGTGCCTGGAGGAGGTCCGGCGGCACTGAAGCTTTCTTT.

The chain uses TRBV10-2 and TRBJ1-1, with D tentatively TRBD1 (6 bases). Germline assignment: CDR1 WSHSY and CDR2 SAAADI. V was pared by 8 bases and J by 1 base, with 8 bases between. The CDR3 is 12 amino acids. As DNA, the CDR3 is TGCGCCAGCCGGGACACGAACACTGAAGCTTTCTTT. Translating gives CASRDTNTEAFF.

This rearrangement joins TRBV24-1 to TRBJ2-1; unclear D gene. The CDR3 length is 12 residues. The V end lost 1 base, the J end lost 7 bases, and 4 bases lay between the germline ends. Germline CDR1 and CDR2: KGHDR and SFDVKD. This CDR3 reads CATSDFGNEQFF. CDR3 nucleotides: TGTGCCACCAGTGATTTCGGGAATGAGCAGTTCTTC.

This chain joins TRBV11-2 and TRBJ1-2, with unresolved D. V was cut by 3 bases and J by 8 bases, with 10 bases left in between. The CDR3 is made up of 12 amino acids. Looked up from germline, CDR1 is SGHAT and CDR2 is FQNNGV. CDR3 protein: CASSFYAEGYTF. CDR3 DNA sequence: TGTGCCAGCAGCTTCTACGCGGAGGGCTACACCTTC.